The clone carrying this T cell receptor beta chain has just a few counts. What it recognizes is unknown. Treatment indicated: oral pan-JAK inhibitor, 5-10 mg twice daily. Collection of lesional scalp punch biopsies and peripheral blood was performed in alopecia areata patients. This entry is derived from a study of CD8+ T cells in alopecia areata. The wider study: It was 6 to 18 months of tofacitinib, and then there were 6 months off drug.

The CDR3 length is 14 residues. The germline gives CDR1 GTSNPN, CDR2 SVGIG (reference sequence). The V and J ends lost 7 bases and 1 base respectively, with 13 bases between them. RNA was extracted and reverse transcribed into cDNA as the sequencing template. Sequencing was performed with immunoSEQ multiplex PCR; in TCRdb, only in-frame clones are kept and a portion is missing. The sample records 15,000 to 20,000 clones, 59% being singletons. General study results and limits: The study found higher clonality in lesional than normal scalp, especially in alopecia totalis/universalis. Possibly as an HLA-related effect, TCR sharing across patients appeared less clear than in mice.

The source of this sequence is a human donor with alopecia areata. Sequencing used skin, obtained at week 4, from a patient treated with tofacitinib. This sequence joins TRBV30 and TRBJ2-2, with D possibly matching TRBD1 (6 bases). The CDR3 protein is CASPDRLNTGELFF. In DNA, the CDR3 is TGTGCCTCGCCGGACAGACTGAACACCGGGGAGCTGTTTTTT.